The present T cell receptor beta chain was sequenced within a study of preoperative IRX-2 immunotherapy in early breast cancer. This clone was found a few times. TCRdb's copy holds only in-frame clones and misses some; the assay was immunoSEQ multiplex PCR. The profile shows 11,000 or so clones, roughly 80% of them singletons. Indicated treatment: preoperative locoregional IRX-2 cytokine immunotherapy. This phase Ib study tested locoregional IRX-2 cytokine immunotherapy given before surgery. Material: lymph node tissue, obtained before IRX-2 immunotherapy. The source of this sequence is a human donor with breast cancer.

The CDR3 sequence is CASRRGMNTEAFF. CDR3 sequence (DNA): TGTGCCAGCAGGAGGGGGATGAACACTGAAGCTTTCTTT. The chain links TRBV6-8 to TRBJ1-1, with D possibly being TRBD1 (6 bases). CDR1 is MNHGY and CDR2 is SAAAGT in the germline V gene. The CDR3 is made up of 13 amino acids. The ends were cut back, 6 bases at V and 0 bases at J, with 8 bases in the middle.